The sequence of this T cell receptor (beta chain) was determined in a study of OX40 agonist ivuxolimab in advanced cancers. Study observations and caveats: Certain nonresponders likewise exhibited a low normalized T-cell clonal expansion. Circulating CD4+ and CD8+ T cells showed clonal expansion by week 6 at 0.1 to 3.0 mg/kg.

As regards this clone: Its antigen is still unknown.

The timepoints at which blood was sampled were baseline, cycle 4 day 1, and cycle 7 day 1. Germline loops: CDR1 MNHNS, CDR2 SASEGT. This CDR3 comprises 15 residues. V was pared by 1 base and J by 0 bases, with 10 bases between. The data were produced by immunoSEQ multiplex PCR, yet TCRdb's version contains in-frame clones alone and is incomplete. Of approximately 16,000 clones in the sample, roughly 71% were seen once. The sample here was CD4+ or CD8+ T cells sorted from blood, taken in a trial of the OX40 agonist ivuxolimab. J is TRBJ2-7 and V is TRBV6-1; D is perhaps TRBD1 (5 bases). This clonotype was sampled from an adult with an advanced solid tumor such as melanoma, head and neck, liver or kidney cancer. CDR3 sequence reads: CASSEVQVSSYEQYF. CDR3 bases: TGTGCCAGCAGTGAAGTACAGGTGAGCTCCTACGAGCAGTACTTC.